This T cell receptor beta chain originates from a study of cytomegalovirus exposure and HLA in healthy donors. Whole-study findings and limits: Across all donors, roughly uniform sequencing depth was an assumption of the presence/absence analyses. What a later analysis reportedly showed was that an Asian-associated ancestry cluster had fewer N-insertions than the roughly 720-donor mean. What TCR beta sequences reportedly achieved was accurate prediction of HLA-A and HLA-B alleles in most subjects.

CDR3 length: 15 amino acids. Germline V CDR1 and CDR2: MNHNS, SASEGT. After removal of 6 bases from V and 6 bases from J, the junction contained 10 bases not matched to a gene. The donors were healthy bone marrow donors. PCR used 60 Vbeta primers and 13 Jbeta primers. The repertoire was sequenced with immunoSEQ multiplex PCR; TCRdb's copy has only in-frame clones and lacks some. The sample yields 150,000 to 200,000 clones, roughly 80% seen once. Worth noting for this clone: The target antigen is unknown.

The source of this sequence is a man aged 35 to 55 in good health and CMV-seropositive. The source material was PBMCs. The chain links TRBV6-1 to TRBJ1-5, with TRBD1 matching over 8 bases. The CDR3 DNA follows: TGTGCCAGCAGAACAGGGGGATCACGTCTTCAGCCCCAGCATTTT. Protein product: CASRTGGSRLQPQHF.